This TCR beta chain was obtained from a study of cytomegalovirus exposure and HLA in healthy donors. V lost 4 bases, J lost 2 bases, and 11 bases lay in between. CDR3 size: 14 residues. Germline V gene lookup returns CDR1 KGHSH and CDR2 LQKENI. The PCR contained 60 Vbeta and 13 Jbeta primers. Generated by immunoSEQ multiplex PCR, the TCRdb table keeps only in-frame clones and is missing some. This listing includes some 84,000 clones. V is TRBV18 and J is TRBJ2-5, with D perhaps matching TRBD1 (6 bases). The origin of this receptor is a man aged 45-65 years in good health and CMV-seronegative. Source material: PBMCs. The DNA of the CDR3 is TGTGCCAGCTCACTAGGGGGAATACAAGAGACCCAGTACTTC. Its translation is CASSLGGIQETQYF.